The 30 T cell receptor beta chains listed next were all sequenced from one sample in a study of radiotherapy plus CTLA-4 blockade in lung cancer. TCRdb's table, derived via immunoSEQ multiplex PCR, lists solely in-frame clones and lacks some. The sample holds about 98,000 clones; 82% are singletons and the top ten take around 3.7%. The sequencing used peripheral blood, collected from a patient treated with radiotherapy plus ipilimumab. The source of these receptors is a human donor with non-small cell lung cancer who had a partial response to radiotherapy plus ipilimumab.

This chain connects TRBV5-1 to TRBJ2-2; D remains ambiguous. Trimming took 2 bases from V and 4 from J, leaving 6 bases between them. The length of the CDR3 is 13 residues. The germline CDR1 and CDR2 sequences are SGHRS and YFSETQ. CDR3 in DNA: TGCGCCAGCAGCTTCAGTATCACCGGGGAGCTGTTTTTT. Translation gives CASSFSITGELFF.

The chain couples TRBV7-3 to TRBJ2-3; weak D call: TRBD1 (6 bases). This CDR3 is built from 14 residues. V was shortened by 5 bases and J by 2 bases, with 11 bases between the two germline ends. The germline V gene encodes CDR1 SGHTA and CDR2 FQGTGA. The DNA of the CDR3 is TGTGCCAGCAGCCCCGGACAGATCACAGATACGCAGTATTTT. It is translated as CASSPGQITDTQYF.

The J gene is TRBJ2-5, the V gene TRBV6-6; 7 bases match TRBD1. The CDR3 totals 13 residues. V shed 5 bases and J 5 bases; nucleotides not matched to a gene: 5. Germline CDR1 and CDR2: MNHNY and SVGAGI (reference sequence). For the CDR3, the DNA is TGTGCCAGCAGTAACAGGGGCGAGGAGACCCAGTACTTC. Protein: CASSNRGEETQYF.

There are a few counts of this clone. The chain employs TRBV6-5 and TRBJ2-7, with 9 bases aligning to TRBD1. CDR1 and CDR2 from the germline V gene are MNHEY and SVGAGI. The CDR3 has 15 residues. The ends lost 5 bases at V and 7 bases at J; junction bases unmatched: 12. DNA of the CDR3: TGTGCCAGCAGTGGATCCCGGGACAGGGCGCGAGAGCAGTACTTC. It specifies CASSGSRDRAREQYF.

Worth noting for this clone: One junction end does not reproduce the germline sequence, and a read error may be involved. This chain joins TRBV25-1 and TRBJ1-3, with D unresolved. The CDR3 has 15 residues. CDR1 MGHDK and CDR2 SYGVNS come from the germline V gene. CDR3 sequence: CAGSEPGGAGNTIYF. In DNA, the CDR3 is TGTGCCGGCAGCGAACCCGGTGGTGCCGGAAACACCATATATTTT.

V and J are TRBV19 and TRBJ2-7; 7 bases align to TRBD1. V gave up 6 bases and J gave up 3 bases; unmatched junction bases: 5. Germline V gene lookup returns CDR1 LNHDA and CDR2 SQIVND (reference sequence). This CDR3 has 13 amino acids. The CDR3 nucleotides read TGTGCCAGTAGCCGGGGACAGTACTACGAGCAGTACTTC. Its translation is CASSRGQYYEQYF.

This chain joins TRBV5-4 and TRBJ2-7; 7 bases are shared with TRBD2. Germline CDR1 reads SGHNT; CDR2 reads YYREEE (reference sequence). CDR3 length equals 15 residues. J was trimmed by 1 base and V by 3 bases; bases with no gene match: 7. Here the CDR3 DNA reads TGTGCCAGCAGCTCCCTAATCGGGGGGTCCTACGAGCAGTACTTC. It translates to CASSSLIGGSYEQYF. Variable domain in full (rest from reference TRBV5-4 and TRBJ2-7): ETGVTQSPTHLIKTRGQQVTLRCSSQSGHNTVSWYQQALGQGPQFIFQYYREEENGRGNFPPRFSGLQFPNYSSELNVNALELDDSALYLCASSSLIGGSYEQYFGPGTRLTVT.

The V and J genes are TRBV2 and TRBJ1-1; D unresolved. The CDR3 has 13 amino acids. The ends were cut back, 6 bases at V and 1 base at J, with 9 bases in the middle. Germline CDR1 is SNHLY and CDR2 is FYNNEI. The DNA of the CDR3 is TGTGCCAGCAGCGTTACAGAGAACACTGAAGCTTTCTTT. Its protein is CASSVTENTEAFF.

This clone showed up just a few times. The rearrangement joins TRBV30 to TRBJ2-5; no reliable D call. Trimming took off 0 bases at V and 4 bases at J, with 6 bases between the two ends. Germline V gives CDR1 GTSNPN, CDR2 SVGIG (reference sequence). This CDR3 has 12 amino acids. The CDR3 spells CAWSVLAETQYF. Here the CDR3 DNA reads TGTGCCTGGAGTGTATTAGCAGAGACCCAGTACTTC.

The chain couples TRBV10-3 to TRBJ1-2; possibly TRBD1 for D (5 bases). The germline V and J ends were trimmed by 2 bases and 11 bases, with 9 bases remaining between them. Looked up from germline, CDR1 is ENHRY and CDR2 is SYGVKD. This CDR3 has 11 amino acids. The CDR3 nucleotides are TGTGCCATCAGTGAGACAAGGGGATACACCTTC. This translates into CAISETRGYTF.

The chain links TRBV27 to TRBJ1-4; 9 bases align to TRBD1. Losses at the gene ends were 5 bases for V and 10 bases for J; bases not matched to a gene: 14. The CDR3 extends over 16 amino acids. In germline, CDR1 is MNHEY, CDR2 SMNVEV (reference sequence). The CDR3 DNA follows: TGTGCCAGCAGTCGACCACAGGGGGCTCGGGAAGGAAAACTGTTTTTT. This gives the protein CASSRPQGAREGKLFF. The variable domain in full, completed from reference TRBV27 and TRBJ1-4, reads EAQVTQNPRYLITVTGKKLTVTCSQNMNHEYMSWYRQDPGLGLRQIYYSMNVEVTDKGDVPEGYKVSRKEKRNFPLILESPSPNQTSLYFCASSRPQGAREGKLFFGSGTQLSVL.

This chain joins TRBV19 and TRBJ1-5, with a tentative D call TRBD1 (5 bases). Germline V gene data show CDR1 as LNHDA and CDR2 as SQIVND (reference sequence). The germline V and J ends were trimmed by 0 bases and 4 bases, with 7 bases remaining between them. The CDR3 contains 14 residues. The CDR3 sequence: CASSIDRENQPQHF. The CDR3 bases are TGTGCCAGTAGTATAGACAGGGAAAATCAGCCCCAGCATTTT.

The chain is built from TRBV5-1 and TRBJ1-1; TRBD1 matches at 9 bases. Trimming cost V 4 bases and J 5 bases; bases outside gene matches: 6. CDR3 length equals 14 residues. The germline V gene has CDR1 SGHRS and CDR2 YFSETQ. The CDR3 sequence: CASSPDRGWTEAFF. DNA of the CDR3: TGCGCCAGCAGCCCAGACAGGGGGTGGACTGAAGCTTTCTTT.

The rearrangement links TRBV30 to TRBJ2-1, with no clear D. Deletions cut 4 bases from V and 5 bases from J, with 6 bases between. This CDR3 contains 11 residues. Germline V gene lookup returns CDR1 GTSNPN and CDR2 SVGIG (reference sequence). The CDR3 DNA follows: TGTGCCTGGAATCGAGACAATGAGCAGTTCTTC. Translated: CAWNRDNEQFF.

The chain has TRBV7-3 and TRBJ1-3; D is uncertain. The CDR3 is 17 residues long. Germline lookup yields CDR1 SGHTA and CDR2 FQGTGA. The V and J ends lost 5 bases and 0 bases respectively, with 17 bases between them. CDR3 in amino acids: CASSPTAGEGSGNTIYF. The DNA for the CDR3 is TGTGCCAGCAGCCCCACCGCCGGGGAGGGCTCTGGAAACACCATATATTTT.

This clone appeared once. The rearrangement joins TRBV28 to TRBJ2-5, with D possibly matching TRBD2 (5 bases). Gene TRBJ2-7 matches the end of the DNA better, so the J call may be wrong. Germline CDR1 and CDR2: MDHEN and SYDVKM. The CDR3 covers 13 residues. CDR3 residues: CASSLAADYEQYF. In nucleotides, the CDR3 is TGTGCCAGCAGTTTGGCAGCGGACTACGAGCAGTACTTC.

The chain combines TRBV11-2 with TRBJ1-2; D remains unclear. CDR1 SGHAT and CDR2 FQNNGV come from the germline V gene. V lost 0 bases, J lost 8 bases, and 10 bases lay in between. The CDR3 sequence is 13 residues long. CDR3 DNA: TGTGCCAGCAGCTTAGACGGGGATCTGGGCTACACCTTC. Translation: CASSLDGDLGYTF. Looking up the rest from reference TRBV11-2 and TRBJ1-2 gives the full variable domain: EAGVAQSPRYKIIEKRQSVAFWCNPISGHATLYWYQQILGQGPKLLIQFQNNGVVDDSQLPKDRFSAERLKGVDSTLKIQPAKLEDSAVYLCASSLDGDLGYTFGSGTRLTVV.

V and J are TRBV7-9 and TRBJ2-5; possibly TRBD2 for D (5 bases). The J call may be mistaken, given a closer DNA end match to TRBJ2-7. Looked up from germline, CDR1 is SEHNR and CDR2 is FQNEAQ (reference sequence). The CDR3 sequence is 16 residues long. The CDR3 protein is CASSSTLGEGNYEQYF. DNA for the CDR3: TGTGCCAGCAGCTCTACCCTAGGAGAGGGTAACTACGAGCAGTACTTC.

The rearrangement uses TRBV4-2 and TRBJ2-2, with 11 positions matching TRBD2. With V trimmed by 0 bases and J by 4 bases, 4 bases remained unmatched. CDR3 length: 17 amino acids. Germline CDR1 reads LGHNA; CDR2 reads YNFKEQ. Written as DNA, the CDR3 is TGTGCCAGCAGCCAAGATGCTAGCGGGAGGACCACCGGGGAGCTGTTTTTT. This sequence encodes CASSQDASGRTTGELFF.

This chain uses TRBV18 with TRBJ1-3, with a possible D match to TRBD1 (5 bases). The CDR3 contains 17 residues. V was cut by 2 bases and J by 0 bases, with 14 bases left in between. Germline V CDR1 and CDR2: KGHSH, LQKENI. CDR3 DNA sequence: TGTGCCAGCTCACCATTGAAGGACACCTACTCTGGAAACACCATATATTTT. Its protein is CASSPLKDTYSGNTIYF.

The CDR3 spells CASSIQQGNYGYTF. The CDR3 nucleotides are TGTGCCAGTAGTATCCAGCAGGGGAACTATGGCTACACCTTC. V usage is TRBV19 and J usage is TRBJ1-2; weak D call: TRBD1 (6 bases). With 3 bases removed from V and 2 bases from J, the gap between germline ends came to 10 bases. The CDR3 is 14 amino acids. Germline-derived CDR1 and CDR2 are LNHDA and SQIVND (reference sequence).

This clone was seen more than once but under ten times. This chain links TRBV28 with TRBJ1-4; 7 nucleotides align to TRBD1. V shed 6 bases, J shed 4 bases, and the junction held 8 bases outside the gene matches. Germline V gene data show CDR1 as MDHEN and CDR2 as SYDVKM. This CDR3 has 15 amino acids. DNA of the CDR3: TGTGCCAGCAGGCCTGGACAGGATGGTAATGAAAAACTGTTTTTT. Translation: CASRPGQDGNEKLFF.

The V gene is TRBV27, the J gene TRBJ2-7; D uncertain. The V and J ends lost 5 bases and 3 bases respectively, with 11 bases between them. The CDR3 is 13 amino acids. Per germline, CDR1 MNHEY and CDR2 SMNVEV (reference sequence). The CDR3 bases are TGTGCCAGCAGTCCCCAAGCCCTCTACGAGCAGTACTTC. Translated, it gives CASSPQALYEQYF.

This clone was detected a few times. The genes are TRBV28 and TRBJ1-4; tentative D call: TRBD1 (6 bases). The CDR3 is 12 residues long. Germline V CDR1 and CDR2: MDHEN, SYDVKM. V lost 7 bases and J 10 bases, leaving 13 bases between the germline ends. This CDR3 is CASTPVGGKLFF. The DNA for the CDR3 is TGTGCCAGCACCCCCGTAGGGGGAAAACTGTTTTTT. The whole variable domain, remainder taken from reference TRBV28 and TRBJ1-4, is DVKVTQSSRYLVKRTGEKVFLECVQDMDHENMFWYRQDPGLGLRLIYFSYDVKMKEKGDIPEGYSVSREKKERFSLILESASTNQTSMYLCASTPVGGKLFFGSGTQLSVL.

The V and J genes are TRBV19 and TRBJ1-5; 9 nucleotides match TRBD1. V lost 6 bases, J lost 3 bases, and 6 bases stayed unmatched. The germline gives CDR1 LNHDA, CDR2 SQIVND (reference sequence). The CDR3 is 15 residues long. DNA of the CDR3: TGTGCCAGTAGCCCCGGGACAGGGATCAATCAGCCCCAGCATTTT. Protein sequence: CASSPGTGINQPQHF. Combining the CDR3 with reference TRBV19 and TRBJ1-5 gives the whole variable domain DGGITQSPKYLFRKEGQNVTLSCEQNLNHDAMYWYRQDPGQGLRLIYYSQIVNDFQKGDIAEGYSVSREKKESFPLTVTSAQKNPTAFYLCASSPGTGINQPQHFGDGTRLSIL.

This chain connects TRBV6-1 to TRBJ2-7; perhaps TRBD1 as D (5 bases). V lost 4 bases and J lost 3, with 13 bases in between. This CDR3 contains 14 residues. In germline, CDR1 is MNHNS, CDR2 SASEGT. CDR3 coding DNA: TGTGCCAGCAGTGCTGCCCGACAGTACTACGAGCAGTACTTC. This encodes CASSAARQYYEQYF.

This clone was counted only a few times. This sequence joins TRBV6-5 and TRBJ2-7, with 8 bases matching TRBD1. CDR1 and CDR2 (germline): MNHEY, SVGAGI. This CDR3 comprises 15 residues. Germline trimming cut 4 bases from V and 3 bases from J; bases unmatched to any gene: 8. The CDR3 region has the DNA TGTGCCAGCAGTTCCACACGGACAGGGAGCTACGAGCAGTACTTC. This gives the protein CASSSTRTGSYEQYF.

This chain links TRBV6-1 with TRBJ1-2, with D unclear. The CDR3 consists of 12 residues. The germline CDR1 and CDR2 sequences are MNHNS and SASEGT. Trimming removed 8 bases at V and 1 base at J, with 8 bases between. In nucleotides, the CDR3 is TGTGCCAGCCAAGGACTTAACTATGGCTACACCTTC. It translates to CASQGLNYGYTF.

The J gene is TRBJ2-3, the V gene TRBV7-9; 9 bases agree with TRBD2. Trimming cost V 1 base and J 0 bases; bases outside gene matches: 2. Germline V lookup: CDR1 SEHNR, CDR2 FQNEAQ (reference sequence). This CDR3 is built from 16 residues. Here the CDR3 reads CASSLGLAESTDTQYF. As DNA, the CDR3 is TGTGCCAGCAGCTTAGGACTAGCGGAAAGCACAGATACGCAGTATTTT.

The rearrangement joins TRBV7-2 to TRBJ2-7, with 7 bases identical to TRBD2. V was clipped by 4 bases and J by 4 bases; unmatched bases: 10. CDR1 is SGHTA, CDR2 FQGNSA, per germline. CDR3 length equals 15 residues. The CDR3 DNA sequence: TGTGCCAGCAGCTCCCATATAGCGGGTCAGTACGAGCAGTACTTC. Its translation is CASSSHIAGQYEQYF.